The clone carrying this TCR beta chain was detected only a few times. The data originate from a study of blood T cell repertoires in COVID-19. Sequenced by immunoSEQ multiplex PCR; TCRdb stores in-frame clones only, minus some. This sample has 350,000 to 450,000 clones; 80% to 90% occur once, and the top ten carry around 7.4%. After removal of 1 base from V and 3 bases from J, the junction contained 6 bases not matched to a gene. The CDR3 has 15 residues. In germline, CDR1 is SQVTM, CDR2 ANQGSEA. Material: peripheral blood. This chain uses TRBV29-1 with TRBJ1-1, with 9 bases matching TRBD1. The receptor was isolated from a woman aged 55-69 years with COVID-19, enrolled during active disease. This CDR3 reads CSVEGGDRVDTEAFF. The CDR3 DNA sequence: TGCAGCGTTGAAGGGGGGGACAGGGTGGACACTGAAGCTTTCTTT.